The TCR beta chain described here comes from a study of blood T cell repertoires in COVID-19. CDR3 length: 16 amino acids. The germline V gene encodes CDR1 MNHEY and CDR2 SVGAGI. V was pared by 1 base and J by 7 bases, with 19 bases between. This table comes from immunoSEQ multiplex PCR, and its TCRdb copy is limited to in-frame clones, with some not included. The sample lists about 290,000 clones; around nine tenths were seen once. The TCR sequence derives from a woman in her forties who had recovered from COVID-19. V and J are TRBV6-5 and TRBJ1-2; D remains ambiguous. What was sequenced was PBMCs or T cells enriched from blood (not recorded which). The DNA of the CDR3 is TGTGCCAGCAGTTACTACGGCCGAGGCGGAGGAGGTGGCTACACCTTC. Translation gives CASSYYGRGGGGGYTF.